Each of the 2 T cell receptor beta chains below was sequenced from the same sample in a study of graft-versus-host responses after intestinal transplantation. Antigen specificity for these receptors is unknown. Clones were read by immunoSEQ multiplex PCR, and TCRdb kept only the in-frame ones, dropping some. The sample lists roughly 120,000 clones; over 85% were seen once. The specimen comprised unstimulated CD4+ T cells sorted from spleen or lymph node cells, sampled before transplant. These receptor sequences come from a human donor who was the organ donor for an intestinal transplant.

This chain links TRBV30 with TRBJ2-1; 10 positions agree with TRBD2. CDR3 length: 15 residues. The J segment lost 5 bases and the V segment lost 5 bases, leaving 9 bases of the junction unmatched. CDR1 and CDR2 (germline): GTSNPN, SVGIG (reference sequence). Here the CDR3 reads CAWAKTSGVHNEQFF. The CDR3 DNA follows: TGTGCCTGGGCAAAAACTAGCGGGGTACACAATGAGCAGTTCTTC.

The V call is TRBV28, the J call TRBJ2-3, with 9 bases lining up with TRBD1. The junction had 3 bases not matched to a gene; V was cut back by 3 bases and J by 2 bases. Germline V lookup: CDR1 MDHEN, CDR2 SYDVKM. The CDR3 is 15 residues long. The chain's CDR3 is CASSLDRGDTDTQYF. For the CDR3, the DNA is TGTGCCAGCAGTTTGGACAGGGGCGACACAGATACGCAGTATTTT.